This TCR beta chain comes out of a study of blood T cell repertoires in COVID-19. Looking at the study overall: Italy, Spain and the United States were the sources of the convalescent and acute COVID-19 samples. Sample material is recorded as cDNA or gDNA derived from T cells, B-cell-depleted T cells, or PBMCs.

Germline V gene lookup returns CDR1 SGHRS and CDR2 YFSETQ. The CDR3 spans 18 residues. V trimming: 3 bases; J trimming: 6 bases; junction bases outside the gene matches: 15. Per the study methods: Nucleated cell number was recorded as an estimate derived from reference gene primer amplification. Sequencing was performed with immunoSEQ multiplex PCR; in TCRdb, only in-frame clones are kept and a portion is missing. That table supplies the V and J calls and clone size; D and trimming were determined from the DNA. The sample holds 42,000 or so clones; roughly nine tenths are singletons and the top ten take roughly 9.4%.

The sample consisted of peripheral blood. J is TRBJ2-5 and V is TRBV5-1, with TRBD1 identical over 12 bases. The sequence was collected from a man between 50 and 59 years old with active COVID-19. The CDR3 region is CASSSFAGTGGLSKTQYF. The CDR3 bases are TGCGCCAGCAGCTCGTTCGCCGGGACAGGGGGCCTTTCTAAGACCCAGTACTTC.